The 13 T cell receptor beta chains below were found in one sample sequenced in a study of response to subunit inactivated influenza vaccine (dated by TCRdb to the late 2010s). Libraries were constructed by RT-PCR. Data came from an Illumina HiSeq 2500. TCRdb applied fastp at Q25 and MiXCR to the public reads, then kept only in-frame beta chains. When rows share a CDR3 protein, they turn into one entry using the most common DNA and genes. In all, the sample holds 590,000 or so distinct CDR3 sequences, and roughly 15% of those were seen once. The biggest ten clones account for less than 8.5% of the sample. Sequenced here: PBMCs from blood, sampled roughly 15 days before vaccination. The source of these receptors is a man between 50 and 59 years old who received an inactivated influenza vaccine. Donor details come from another sample of the same person, matched by shared clones.

There are a few counts of this clonotype. The J gene is TRBJ2-5, the V gene TRBV29-1; no definite D call. The CDR3 totals 14 residues. CDR1 and CDR2 (germline): SQVTM, ANQGSEA. V lost 3 bases to trimming and J lost 7 bases, with 18 bases between them. CDR3 region: CSVEPWQTLGTQYF. The CDR3, as DNA: TGCAGCGTTGAGCCCTGGCAGACCCTCGGGACCCAGTACTTC.

This clonotype was seen a handful of times. This chain links TRBV12-3 or TRBV12-4 with TRBJ2-1; D is perhaps TRBD2 (6 bases). The CDR3 covers 15 residues. With 3 bases removed from V and 1 base from J, the gap between germline ends came to 10 bases. The CDR3 bases are TGTGCCAGCAGTTTCGGGCGGGGATCCTACAATGAGCAGTTCTTC. Translated: CASSFGRGSYNEQFF.

The chain couples TRBV5-1 to TRBJ1-1; D is uncertain. Trimming pared 3 bases from V and 1 base from J, leaving 4 bases between. This CDR3 spans 12 amino acids. CDR1 SGHRS and CDR2 YFSETQ come from the germline V gene. CDR3 loop: CASSSANTEAFF. The CDR3 DNA reads TGCGCCAGCAGCTCAGCGAACACTGAAGCTTTCTTT. Supplemented by reference TRBV5-1 and TRBJ1-1, the full variable domain reads KAGVTQTPRYLIKTRGQQVTLSCSPISGHRSVSWYQQTPGQGLQFLFEYFSETQRNKGNFPGRFSGRQFSNSRSEMNVSTLELGDSALYLCASSSANTEAFFGQGTRLTVV.

The sample holds a few counts of this clonotype. The gene calls are TRBV4-1 and TRBJ1-5; 7 nucleotides agree with TRBD1. Losses at the gene ends were 4 bases for V and 3 bases for J; bases not matched to a gene: 6. Looked up from germline, CDR1 is MGHRA and CDR2 is YSYEKL. This CDR3 spans 15 amino acids. CDR3 sequence (DNA): TGCGCCAGCAGCCCCACTGGGACAGTCAATCAGCCCCAGCATTTT. This gives the protein CASSPTGTVNQPQHF.

This clonotype was picked up a small number of times. This sequence joins TRBV7-6 and TRBJ2-5, with D maybe TRBD2 (6 bases). Deletions cut 1 base from V and 2 bases from J, with 11 bases between. Germline-derived CDR1 and CDR2 are SGHVS and FNYEAQ. CDR3 length equals 15 residues. The CDR3 reads CASSLEVLAQETQYF. The CDR3 DNA reads as TGTGCCAGCAGCTTAGAAGTACTAGCTCAAGAGACCCAGTACTTC.

The genes are TRBV20-1 and TRBJ2-5; 13 bases are a match to TRBD2. Germline V gene data show CDR1 as DFQATT and CDR2 as SNEGSKA (reference sequence). Losses at the gene ends were 0 bases for V and 0 bases for J; bases not matched to a gene: 1. CDR3 length: 16 amino acids. The CDR3 loop is CSAREGLAGHQETQYF. CDR3 DNA sequence: TGCAGTGCTAGAGAGGGACTAGCGGGACACCAAGAGACCCAGTACTTC.

This clonotype was counted between two and nine times. The chain recombines TRBV29-1 with TRBJ2-1, with TRBD2 matching 14 bases. The junction had 4 bases not matched to a gene; V was cut back by 3 bases and J by 6 bases. The CDR3 extends over 15 amino acids. The V gene's germline CDR1 is SQVTM and CDR2 ANQGSEA. CDR3 sequence (DNA): TGCAGCGTTGAGACTAGCGGGAGGGCCATCAATGAGCAGTTCTTC. This translates into CSVETSGRAINEQFF.

V gene TRBV27 combines with J gene TRBJ2-5; 10 bases map to TRBD2. CDR3 size: 14 residues. Germline CDR1 MNHEY, CDR2 SMNVEV (reference sequence). The ends lost 6 bases at V and 11 bases at J; junction bases unmatched: 12. CDR3 loop: CASRLLISGGPQYF. The DNA for the CDR3 is TGTGCCAGCAGACTATTAATTAGCGGGGGGCCACAGTACTTC.

The rearrangement uses TRBV7-2 and TRBJ2-7; D is possibly TRBD1 (5 bases). V was trimmed by 5 bases and J by 3 bases, leaving 14 bases between them. Germline CDR1 and CDR2: SGHTA and FQGNSA. The CDR3 spans 14 residues. The CDR3 DNA sequence: TGTGCCAGCAGCCCATGGCAGGGTAACTACGAGCAGTACTTC. Protein product: CASSPWQGNYEQYF. The full variable domain, its missing parts supplied by reference TRBV7-2 and TRBJ2-7, is GAGVSQSPSNKVTEKGKDVELRCDPISGHTALYWYRQSLGQGLEFLIYFQGNSAPDKSGLPSDRFSAERTGGSVSTLTIQRTQQEDSAVYLCASSPWQGNYEQYFGPGTRLTVT.

The chain uses TRBV6-1 and TRBJ1-2; weak D call: TRBD1 (6 bases). Germline lookup yields CDR1 MNHNS and CDR2 SASEGT. This CDR3 has 13 residues. Deletions cut 6 bases from V and 0 bases from J, with 8 bases between. In DNA, the CDR3 is TGTGCCAGCAGGGACAGCACTAACTATGGCTACACCTTC. Protein sequence: CASRDSTNYGYTF.

This clonotype was seen a few times. The gene calls are TRBV11-2 and TRBJ2-2, with 13 bases that match TRBD2. Germline CDR1 and CDR2: SGHAT and FQNNGV. V shed 5 bases and J 2 bases; nucleotides not matched to a gene: 8. The CDR3 sequence is 18 residues long. The CDR3 sequence: CASSPRLAGGLNTGELFF. Written as DNA, the CDR3 is TGTGCCAGCAGCCCAAGACTAGCGGGGGGCCTTAACACCGGGGAGCTGTTTTTT. Combining the CDR3 with reference TRBV11-2 and TRBJ2-2 gives the whole variable domain EAGVAQSPRYKIIEKRQSVAFWCNPISGHATLYWYQQILGQGPKLLIQFQNNGVVDDSQLPKDRFSAERLKGVDSTLKIQPAKLEDSAVYLCASSPRLAGGLNTGELFFGEGSRLTVL.

This clonotype was observed a few times. The V and J genes are TRBV28 and TRBJ1-6, with D hard to call. The CDR3 spans 13 residues. Germline CDR1 is MDHEN and CDR2 is SYDVKM. Between the trimmed V and J ends, which lost 5 bases and 0 bases, there was a span of 2 bases. The CDR3 spells CASSISYNSPLHF. CDR3 in DNA: TGTGCCAGCAGTATCTCCTATAATTCACCCCTCCACTTT.

This clonotype occurred once. This chain connects TRBV10-3 to TRBJ2-7; TRBD1 agrees at 10 bases. Germline loops: CDR1 ENHRY, CDR2 SYGVKD. The CDR3 length is 15 residues. The trim removed 5 bases at V and 2 bases at J, leaving 6 bases unmatched. The CDR3 DNA reads TGTGCCATCAGTTTCGCGGGACAGGGGACCTACGAGCAGTACTTC. It encodes CAISFAGQGTYEQYF.